The entry that follows covers one T cell receptor beta chain sequence. This clonotype was detected many times. Its binding antigen is unknown. Base qualities were left out, and no much larger clone turns up one base away. Reading from cysteine to phenylalanine, the CDR3 counts 14 amino acids. This entry keeps only the CDR3 DNA: 42 bases, framed from base 1. CDR1 and CDR2 (LNHDA, SQIVND) derive from the germline V gene (reference sequence). V and J are truncated by 6 bases and 2 bases respectively, leaving an intervening sequence of 14 bases. This specimen comes from a study of CXCR3 chemokines and chemotherapy response in bladder cancer (dated by TCRdb to between 2021 and 2022). At the level of the whole study: The study examined whether intratumoral CXCR3 chemokine system activity predicted chemotherapy response in human bladder cancer.

Receptors were amplified or captured by PCR. Sequencing instrument: Illumina HiSeq 2500. TCRdb reworked the public reads: Q25 trimming with fastp, MiXCR clone assembly, productive beta chains retained. One record per CDR3 amino acid sequence lists the most common genes and DNA. Present in this sample are over 2,000 distinct CDR3 sequences, 7.4% of which were seen just once. The ten largest clones take up about 32% of the sample. The origin of this receptor is a human donor with bladder cancer that responded to neoadjuvant chemotherapy. The sample was acquired from a patient whose treatment included neoadjuvant chemotherapy. Recombination linked TRBV19 to TRBJ2-7; 6 matching bases give a weak D call of TRBD1. The sequenced DNA: TGTGCCAGTAGCCCCGGACAGTTTACCTACGAGCAGTACTTC. This gives the protein CASSPGQFTYEQYF.